This T cell receptor beta chain is from a study of radiotherapy plus CTLA-4 blockade in lung cancer. The wider study: Objective responses were seen in about a sixth of patients, disease control in around 30%.

The germline gives CDR1 SGHTA, CDR2 FQGNSA. V was clipped by 6 bases and J by 3 bases; unmatched bases: 6. The CDR3 has 14 residues. Profiling relied on immunoSEQ multiplex PCR, and the TCRdb table lists in-frame clones only, not all of them. The table has some 70,000 clones, 79% seen once. The genes are TRBV7-2 and TRBJ2-7; 9 bases are a match to TRBD1. The sample was peripheral blood, taken from a patient treated with radiotherapy plus ipilimumab. The sequence was collected from a human donor with non-small cell lung cancer who had a complete response to radiotherapy plus ipilimumab. The CDR3 bases are TGTGCCAGCAGGAAGAGGACAGGGGTCTACGAGCAGTACTTC. It specifies CASRKRTGVYEQYF.